One and the same sample provided the 24 T cell receptor beta chains below, sequenced in a study of identical twins. TCRdb ran MiXCR on the 5' RACE reads and lists one entry per CDR3 protein. This table has a few hundred thousand distinct CDR3 sequences, roughly a tenth appearing once. What was sequenced was memory T cells sorted from blood. The receptors were gathered from a man over 45 in good health.

This clonotype has more than one count but fewer than ten. V usage is TRBV10-3 and J usage is TRBJ2-2; 8 nucleotides align to TRBD1. Germline CDR1 is ENHRY and CDR2 is SYGVKD. CDR3 length: 14 amino acids. Trimming removed 3 bases from V and 6 bases from J; junction bases left unmatched: 3. The CDR3 nucleotides read TGTGCCATCAGTGACTTACAGGGGGCCGGGGAGCTGTTTTTT. Its protein product is CAISDLQGAGELFF.

This rearrangement joins TRBV4-3 to TRBJ1-2, with D possibly TRBD1 on 5 matching bases. V lost 0 bases to trimming and J lost 1 base, with 9 bases between them. Germline assignment: CDR1 LGHNA and CDR2 YSLEER. The CDR3 is 15 residues long. The CDR3 DNA reads as TGCGCCAGCAGCCAAGATTGGGGGGATAACTATGGCTACACCTTC. It codes for CASSQDWGDNYGYTF.

This clonotype was picked up a small number of times. CDR3 sequence: CASSSTGVAEQYF. In DNA form, the CDR3 reads TGTGCCAGCAGTTCGACAGGGGTCGCCGAGCAGTACTTC. The V gene is TRBV12-3 or TRBV12-4, the J gene TRBJ2-7, with 8 bases fitting TRBD1. CDR3 length: 13 residues. Germline trimming cut 4 bases from V and 6 bases from J; bases unmatched to any gene: 5.

The table lists this clonotype with many counts. The chain uses TRBV28 and TRBJ2-7; D ambiguous. V shed 6 bases and J shed 7 bases, with 16 bases lying between them. The CDR3 is made up of 13 amino acids. Germline CDR1 reads MDHEN; CDR2 reads SYDVKM. The CDR3 sequence: CASSLAGSEEQYF. Written as DNA, the CDR3 is TGTGCCAGCAGCCTTGCTGGATCGGAGGAGCAGTACTTC.

This clonotype was counted many times. This chain uses TRBV18 with TRBJ2-7, with D perhaps TRBD1 (6 bases). Germline assignment: CDR1 KGHSH and CDR2 LQKENI. Trimming took 6 bases from V and 1 from J, leaving 10 bases between them. CDR3 length: 13 residues. This chain's CDR3 is CASSPDSSYEQYF. Written as DNA, the CDR3 is TGTGCCAGCTCCCCGGACAGTTCCTACGAGCAGTACTTC. The complete variable domain, with remaining parts taken from reference TRBV18 and TRBJ2-7, reads NAGVMQNPRHLVRRRGQEARLRCSPMKGHSHVYWYRQLPEEGLKFMVYLQKENIIDESGMPKERFSAEFPKEGPSILRIQQVVRGDSAAYFCASSPDSSYEQYFGPGTRLTVT.

This clonotype was counted many times. The chain combines TRBV12-3 or TRBV12-4 with TRBJ1-2, with a weak D call TRBD1 (6 bases). Trimming removed 6 bases at V and 2 bases at J, with 13 bases between. The CDR3 extends over 14 amino acids. CDR3 nucleotides: TGTGCCAGCAGAGCCGACAGGCAAAACTATGGCTACACCTTC. This codes for CASRADRQNYGYTF.

The chain joins TRBV7-2 to TRBJ2-6; a weak D match, TRBD2 (6 bases). CDR1 is SGHTA and CDR2 is FQGNSA in the germline V gene. The CDR3 length is 16 residues. V lost 5 bases and J lost 4, with 15 bases in between. Here the CDR3 reads CASSLTSNPGANVLTF. CDR3 in DNA: TGTGCCAGCAGCCTTACTAGCAATCCCGGGGCCAACGTCCTGACTTTC.

This clonotype was seen only a few times. The chain recombines TRBV5-1 with TRBJ1-4, with 7 bases fitting TRBD1. Per the germline V gene, CDR1 is SGHRS and CDR2 is YFSETQ. Germline trimming cut 4 bases from V and 4 bases from J; bases unmatched to any gene: 4. This CDR3 is built from 14 residues. CDR3 bases: TGCGCCAGCAGCGTCGGGACAGTTAATGAAAAACTGTTTTTT. Translation: CASSVGTVNEKLFF.

This clonotype was seen repeatedly, ten times or more. This sequence joins TRBV29-1 and TRBJ1-3; D gene unclear. Germline V gene lookup returns CDR1 SQVTM and CDR2 ANQGSEA. V lost 6 bases and J 0 bases, leaving 9 bases between the germline ends. The CDR3 contains 13 residues. The DNA of the CDR3 is TGCAGCGTACAGCATTTCTCTGGAAACACCATATATTTT. It is translated as CSVQHFSGNTIYF.

V usage is TRBV4-1 and J usage is TRBJ2-2; maybe TRBD2 (6 bases). Per the germline V gene, CDR1 is MGHRA and CDR2 is YSYEKL. Between the trimmed V and J ends, which lost 4 bases and 5 bases, there was a span of 17 bases. The CDR3 covers 16 residues. The CDR3 loop reads CASSRGVDRRTGELFF. The CDR3 DNA is TGCGCCAGCAGCCGGGGGGTTGATCGTCGTACCGGGGAGCTGTTTTTT.

The chain combines TRBV6-5 with TRBJ2-7, with TRBD2 identical over 7 bases. The CDR3 consists of 11 residues. Losses at the gene ends were 5 bases for V and 5 bases for J; bases not matched to a gene: 0. Per the germline V gene, CDR1 is MNHEY and CDR2 is SVGAGI. CDR3: CASSRGDEQYF. CDR3 in DNA: TGTGCCAGCAGTCGGGGGGACGAGCAGTACTTC.

This clonotype came up many times. This rearrangement joins TRBV11-2 to TRBJ2-1; 7 nucleotides align to TRBD1. The CDR3 runs to 14 residues. In germline, CDR1 is SGHAT, CDR2 FQNNGV. Unmatched junction bases numbered 5, after V lost 5 bases and J lost 4 bases. The CDR3 reads CASSPGQRYNEQFF. The CDR3 nucleotides read TGTGCCAGCAGCCCGGGACAGAGATACAATGAGCAGTTCTTC. Full variable domain (outside the CDR3, taken from reference TRBV11-2 and TRBJ2-1): EAGVAQSPRYKIIEKRQSVAFWCNPISGHATLYWYQQILGQGPKLLIQFQNNGVVDDSQLPKDRFSAERLKGVDSTLKIQPAKLEDSAVYLCASSPGQRYNEQFFGPGTRLTVL.

This clonotype has more than one count but fewer than ten. V is TRBV29-1 and J is TRBJ2-3, with D perhaps TRBD2 (7 bases). This CDR3 is built from 14 residues. CDR1 is SQVTM and CDR2 is ANQGSEA in the germline V gene. The V and J ends lost 2 bases and 1 base respectively, with 10 bases between them. CDR3 sequence reads: CSVETGGRTDTQYF. The DNA of the CDR3 is TGCAGCGTTGAAACGGGGGGCCGCACAGATACGCAGTATTTT.

The V gene is TRBV29-1, the J gene TRBJ1-1, with a possible D match to TRBD1 (5 bases). This CDR3 comprises 13 residues. V lost 3 bases to trimming and J lost 5 bases, with 13 bases between them. Germline assignment: CDR1 SQVTM and CDR2 ANQGSEA. CDR3 sequence: CSVDVGQGTEAFF. DNA for the CDR3: TGCAGCGTTGACGTAGGGCAGGGAACTGAAGCTTTCTTT.

This clonotype was found a few times. V is TRBV5-1 and J is TRBJ1-6, with D unclear. The V end lost 1 base, the J end lost 9 bases, and 17 bases lay between the germline ends. This CDR3 spans 16 amino acids. Germline V gives CDR1 SGHRS, CDR2 YFSETQ. This chain's CDR3 is CASSLMGGTGSSPLHF. The CDR3 coding sequence is TGCGCCAGCAGCTTGATGGGTGGAACGGGTAGTTCACCCCTCCACTTT.

This clonotype was counted between two and nine times. Mismatch with germline at one junction end may stem from a read error. The chain couples TRBV5-4 to TRBJ1-6, with TRBD1 as a possible D gene (5 bases). The germline gives CDR1 SGHNT, CDR2 YYREEE (reference sequence). The CDR3 totals 12 residues. This CDR3 reads CASSMGTGPLFF. CDR3 coding DNA: TGTGCCAGCAGCATGGGGACTGGCCCTCTCTTCTTT.

This clonotype was picked up many times. This rearrangement joins TRBV27 to TRBJ1-3; D is uncertain. In germline, CDR1 is MNHEY, CDR2 SMNVEV (reference sequence). The ends were cut back, 2 bases at V and 2 bases at J, with 7 bases in the middle. This CDR3 spans 14 amino acids. CDR3 coding DNA: TGTGCCAGCAGTTTAGCAGGAACTGGAAACACCATATATTTT. It translates to CASSLAGTGNTIYF.

The chain uses TRBV20-1 and TRBJ2-5; D may be TRBD1 or TRBD2 (5 bases each). This CDR3 has 17 amino acids. Germline CDR1 and CDR2: DFQATT and SNEGSKA (reference sequence). Trimming stripped 2 bases from V and 2 bases from J, with 21 bases between. This CDR3 is CSARWDVGVRGQETQYF. CDR3 coding DNA: TGCAGTGCTAGATGGGACGTGGGGGTAAGGGGTCAAGAGACCCAGTACTTC.

There are many counts of this clonotype. V gene TRBV7-2 combines with J gene TRBJ1-2; 10 bases align to TRBD1. V dropped 5 bases and J dropped 7; count of bases not matched to a gene: 16. This CDR3 region has 17 residues. The germline gives CDR1 SGHTA, CDR2 FQGNSA. The CDR3 nucleotides are TGTGCCAGCAGCGGAAGAGGACAGGGGGATTTCTATCGTGGCTACACCTTC. Its protein is CASSGRGQGDFYRGYTF. The complete variable domain, with remaining parts taken from reference TRBV7-2 and TRBJ1-2, reads GAGVSQSPSNKVTEKGKDVELRCDPISGHTALYWYRQSLGQGLEFLIYFQGNSAPDKSGLPSDRFSAERTGGSVSTLTIQRTQQEDSAVYLCASSGRGQGDFYRGYTFGSGTRLTVV.

The chain carries TRBV12-3 or TRBV12-4 and TRBJ2-7; perhaps TRBD1 as D (6 bases). The CDR3 runs 13 residues. Between the trimmed V and J ends, which lost 5 bases and 7 bases, there was a span of 15 bases. This CDR3 is CASSTGTTIEQYF. DNA for the CDR3: TGTGCCAGCAGTACGGGGACAACCATTGAGCAGTACTTC.

In this sample, this clonotype turned up many times. V and J are TRBV29-1 and TRBJ2-3, with D perhaps TRBD2 (7 bases). CDR1 SQVTM and CDR2 ANQGSEA come from the germline V gene. The CDR3 sequence is 13 residues long. Trimming cost V 8 bases and J 4 bases, with 16 bases left between them. CDR3 protein: CSSRGAWADTQYF. DNA of the CDR3: TGCAGCTCTCGGGGGGCGTGGGCAGATACGCAGTATTTT.

The genes are TRBV11-2 and TRBJ2-7; TRBD1 aligns across 10 bases. Germline assignment: CDR1 SGHAT and CDR2 FQNNGV. CDR3 length: 19 residues. J lost 5 bases, V lost 0 bases, and 16 bases had no gene match. The CDR3 spells CASSLDWPWGDRGFNEQYF. DNA of the CDR3: TGTGCCAGCAGCTTAGATTGGCCCTGGGGGGACAGGGGATTTAACGAGCAGTACTTC.

At least ten counts were recorded for this clonotype. The J gene is TRBJ2-1, the V gene TRBV6-2 or TRBV6-3, with TRBD2 identical over 14 bases. Trimming cost V 6 bases and J 5 bases; bases outside gene matches: 9. Germline CDR1 reads MNHEY; CDR2 reads SVGEGT. There are 17 residues in the CDR3. The CDR3 loop reads CASSTRLGLAGDNEQFF. The CDR3 DNA reads TGTGCCAGCAGCACACGCTTGGGACTAGCGGGAGACAATGAGCAGTTCTTC.

This clonotype was picked up many times. The chain links TRBV10-3 to TRBJ1-1; D is unresolved. CDR1 and CDR2 (germline): ENHRY, SYGVKD. The CDR3 is 15 residues long. V gave up 0 bases and J gave up 0 bases, with 8 bases separating them. The CDR3 region is CAISESANVNTEAFF. Written as DNA, the CDR3 is TGTGCCATCAGTGAGTCTGCGAACGTGAACACTGAAGCTTTCTTT.